What follows are 23 T cell receptor beta chains derived from one specimen sequenced in a study of blood T cell repertoires in COVID-19. The table came from immunoSEQ multiplex PCR; TCRdb's copy has only in-frame clones and leaves some out. Here the sample spans about 180,000 clones, 89% being singletons. The sample was PBMCs or T cells enriched from blood (not recorded which). Receptors originate from a woman aged 40-49 years with acute COVID-19.

CDR3 in amino acids: CATSRDRGVDGYTF. CDR3 coding DNA: TGTGCCACCAGCAGAGACAGGGGAGTAGATGGCTACACCTTC. The chain links TRBV15 to TRBJ1-2; weak D call: TRBD1 (6 bases). Germline CDR1 LNHNV, CDR2 YYDKDF (reference sequence). The CDR3 sequence is 14 residues long. V was cut by 0 bases and J by 6 bases, with 11 bases left in between.

The chain joins TRBV30 to TRBJ1-2; unclear D gene. This CDR3 has 13 amino acids. CDR1 is GTSNPN and CDR2 is SVGIG in the germline V gene (reference sequence). V shed 2 bases and J shed 8 bases, with 15 bases lying between them. The CDR3 loop reads CAWSSGSEDGYTF. CDR3 in DNA: TGTGCCTGGAGTTCCGGGTCTGAAGACGGCTACACCTTC.

The chain combines TRBV10-3 with TRBJ1-1, with TRBD1 identical over 8 bases. V lost 2 bases, J lost 5 bases, and 4 bases stayed unmatched. The CDR3 contains 14 residues. Germline-derived CDR1 and CDR2 are ENHRY and SYGVKD. The CDR3 coding sequence is TGTGCCATCAGTGAGCGACAGGGGATAACTGAAGCTTTCTTT. It is translated as CAISERQGITEAFF.

The chain has TRBV5-1 and TRBJ2-5, with TRBD2 matching 9 bases. The length of the CDR3 is 18 residues. V shed 0 bases, J shed 4 bases, and the junction held 13 bases outside the gene matches. Germline lookup yields CDR1 SGHRS and CDR2 YFSETQ. In DNA, the CDR3 is TGCGCCAGCAGCTTGGACGCGGGGGGGCCGGTTTTTCGAGAGACCCAGTACTTC. Protein sequence: CASSLDAGGPVFRETQYF.

The chain recombines TRBV6-4 with TRBJ2-1; 7 bases fit TRBD1. The ends lost 4 bases at V and 4 bases at J; junction bases unmatched: 7. The CDR3 has 15 residues. CDR1 and CDR2 from the germline V gene are MRHNA and SNTAGT. The CDR3 loop is CASSVGQGDYNEQFF. CDR3 sequence (DNA): TGTGCCAGCAGTGTTGGGCAGGGGGATTACAATGAGCAGTTCTTC.

The chain recombines TRBV5-4 with TRBJ2-5; the D gene is possibly TRBD1 (6 bases). Per germline, CDR1 SGHNT and CDR2 YYREEE (reference sequence). CDR3 length equals 13 residues. Deletions cut 7 bases from V and 0 bases from J, with 10 bases between. The CDR3, as DNA: TGTGCCAGCCAAACAGGGAACCAAGAGACCCAGTACTTC. This sequence encodes CASQTGNQETQYF.

The J gene is TRBJ2-1, the V gene TRBV6-5, with 7 nucleotides matching TRBD1. J lost 3 bases, V lost 2 bases, and 4 bases had no gene match. Germline loops: CDR1 MNHEY, CDR2 SVGAGI. The CDR3 sequence is 15 residues long. The CDR3 DNA sequence: TGTGCCAGCAGTTACCGGGACAGAAACTACAATGAGCAGTTCTTC. Translated, it gives CASSYRDRNYNEQFF.

This clone was picked up a small number of times. The genes are TRBV28 and TRBJ1-2, with D perhaps matching TRBD1 (5 bases). The CDR3 consists of 20 residues. Trimming took 2 bases from V and 2 from J, leaving 27 bases between them. Germline V lookup: CDR1 MDHEN, CDR2 SYDVKM. The CDR3 is CASSLSWGVPLQGYNYGYTF. The CDR3 DNA is TGTGCCAGCAGTTTAAGTTGGGGGGTGCCCTTACAAGGCTACAACTATGGCTACACCTTC.

The table lists this clone with a count of one. The rearrangement joins TRBV6-6 to TRBJ2-3; TRBD1 agrees at 8 bases. Germline-derived CDR1 and CDR2 are MNHNY and SVGAGI (reference sequence). Losses at the gene ends were 8 bases for V and 3 bases for J; bases not matched to a gene: 10. This CDR3 contains 15 residues. The CDR3 DNA reads TGTGCCAGCTGCGAGAGACAGGGGTTAACAGATACGCAGTATTTT. The encoded protein is CASCERQGLTDTQYF.

This chain uses TRBV28 with TRBJ1-5; D is unresolved. V lost 5 bases and J 0 bases, leaving 11 bases between the germline ends. Germline V lookup: CDR1 MDHEN, CDR2 SYDVKM. This CDR3 contains 15 residues. In nucleotides, the CDR3 is TGTGCCAGCAGTGTCCGCGGGATTAGCAATCAGCCCCAGCATTTT. Its protein product is CASSVRGISNQPQHF. The entire variable domain, with the rest obtained from reference TRBV28 and TRBJ1-5, is as follows: DVKVTQSSRYLVKRTGEKVFLECVQDMDHENMFWYRQDPGLGLRLIYFSYDVKMKEKGDIPEGYSVSREKKERFSLILESASTNQTSMYLCASSVRGISNQPQHFGDGTRLSIL.

This clone came up once. The V and J genes are TRBV9 and TRBJ2-3; 12 nucleotides line up with TRBD2. V was pared by 0 bases and J by 4 bases, with 6 bases of the junction left unmatched. The CDR3 loop spans 17 amino acids. CDR1 is SGDLS and CDR2 is YYNGEE in the germline V gene. CDR3 in DNA: TGTGCCAGCAGCGTAGTAGCTAGCGGGGGGGCCTCAGATACGCAGTATTTT. The encoded protein is CASSVVASGGASDTQYF.

This sequence joins TRBV5-4 and TRBJ1-1; D is unresolved. Germline CDR1 and CDR2: SGHNT and YYREEE (reference sequence). Trimming left V 9 bases short and J 3 bases short, with 18 bases between. This CDR3 has 14 amino acids. This CDR3 is CATRPWRADTEAFF. The CDR3, as DNA: TGTGCCACCCGGCCCTGGAGAGCGGACACTGAAGCTTTCTTT.

The chain uses TRBV7-6 and TRBJ2-1, with D uncertain. V was shortened by 6 bases and J by 1 base, with 13 bases between the two germline ends. This CDR3 contains 15 residues. Looked up from germline, CDR1 is SGHVS and CDR2 is FNYEAQ. CDR3 sequence: CASSSGPPSYNEQFF. The CDR3 bases are TGTGCCAGCAGTTCCGGTCCACCTTCCTACAATGAGCAGTTCTTC.

Here the CDR3 reads CATGAGTPYGYTF. The CDR3, as DNA: TGTGCCACCGGAGCCGGGACACCTTATGGCTACACCTTC. The genes are TRBV28 and TRBJ1-2; a weak D match, TRBD1 (6 bases). The CDR3 totals 13 residues. V lost 10 bases and J 5 bases, leaving 17 bases between the germline ends. Per the germline V gene, CDR1 is MDHEN and CDR2 is SYDVKM.

The chain is built from TRBV6-4 and TRBJ1-2; D might be TRBD1 (5 bases). The CDR3 is 16 residues long. Germline CDR1 reads MRHNA; CDR2 reads SNTAGT. V lost 3 bases and J lost 3, with 17 bases in between. The CDR3 loop is CASSEEWGVGDYGYTF. Here the CDR3 DNA reads TGTGCCAGCAGTGAAGAATGGGGGGTAGGGGACTATGGCTACACCTTC.

The rearrangement joins TRBV25-1 to TRBJ2-7, with 7 bases fitting TRBD1. Germline-derived CDR1 and CDR2 are MGHDK and SYGVNS. With V trimmed by 5 bases and J by 4 bases, 2 bases remained unmatched. This CDR3 has 12 residues. The CDR3 sequence: CASSWTGYEQYF. CDR3 DNA: TGTGCCAGCAGTTGGACAGGATACGAGCAGTACTTC.

The gene calls are TRBV5-1 and TRBJ2-2; no definite D call. Per germline, CDR1 SGHRS and CDR2 YFSETQ. The CDR3 is made up of 12 amino acids. The V end was cut by 4 bases, the J end by 4 bases, with 5 bases between. Here the CDR3 DNA reads TGCGCCAGCAGCACAGTCACCGGGGAGCTGTTTTTT. The encoded protein is CASSTVTGELFF.

The chain uses TRBV6-5 and TRBJ1-2; 7 positions match TRBD1. CDR3 length: 12 amino acids. Losses at the gene ends were 7 bases for V and 6 bases for J; bases not matched to a gene: 5. Germline CDR1 is MNHEY and CDR2 is SVGAGI. CDR3 sequence: CASIRTGDGYTF. The CDR3 DNA sequence: TGTGCCAGCATCAGAACAGGGGATGGCTACACCTTC.

The chain uses TRBV5-1 and TRBJ2-1; the match to TRBD2 covers 7 bases. This CDR3 is 15 amino acids long. With V trimmed by 1 base and J by 6 bases, 7 bases remained unmatched. Germline V gene sequence: CDR1 SGHRS, CDR2 YFSETQ. The CDR3 reads CASSLQGGVGNEQFF. In DNA form, the CDR3 reads TGCGCCAGCAGCTTGCAGGGAGGGGTGGGCAATGAGCAGTTCTTC. Full variable domain (remainder filled in from reference TRBV5-1 and TRBJ2-1): KAGVTQTPRYLIKTRGQQVTLSCSPISGHRSVSWYQQTPGQGLQFLFEYFSETQRNKGNFPGRFSGRQFSNSRSEMNVSTLELGDSALYLCASSLQGGVGNEQFFGPGTRLTVL.

This clone showed up just a few times. V gene TRBV10-3 combines with J gene TRBJ2-3, with TRBD1 as a possible D gene (5 bases). Looked up from germline, CDR1 is ENHRY and CDR2 is SYGVKD. The length of the CDR3 is 13 residues. Between the trimmed V and J ends, which lost 9 bases and 0 bases, there was a span of 10 bases. The CDR3 here is CAMQGGSTDTQYF. In nucleotides, the CDR3 is TGTGCCATGCAGGGTGGGAGCACAGATACGCAGTATTTT.

The chain links TRBV21-1 to TRBJ2-3; the table assigns TRBD2, which was not confirmed against the DNA. TRBV21-1 is an annotated pseudogene. This CDR3 has 18 amino acids. CDR3 bases: TGTGCCAGCAGCAAAGCTGGACTAGCGGGGGGGAGCACACATACGCAGTATTTT. Translation: CASSKAGLAGGSTHTQYF.

This chain joins TRBV7-2 and TRBJ2-2; D ambiguous. The CDR3 is 15 residues long. Trimming shortened V by 1 base and J by 1 base, and 7 bases separated the two germline ends. Germline loops: CDR1 SGHTA, CDR2 FQGNSA. The CDR3 here is CASSLDPRNTGELFF. The DNA of the CDR3 is TGTGCCAGCAGCTTAGACCCGCGGAACACCGGGGAGCTGTTTTTT.

This clone appeared a single time. The chain links TRBV7-9 to TRBJ2-1, with 8 nucleotides matching TRBD2. There are 18 residues in the CDR3. Germline values: CDR1 SEHNR, CDR2 FQNEAQ (reference sequence). After removal of 1 base from V and 7 bases from J, the junction contained 15 bases not matched to a gene. CDR3 region: CASSLDQGIKRELNEQFF. The CDR3 coding sequence is TGTGCCAGCAGCTTAGATCAGGGAATTAAGCGGGAGTTGAATGAGCAGTTCTTC.